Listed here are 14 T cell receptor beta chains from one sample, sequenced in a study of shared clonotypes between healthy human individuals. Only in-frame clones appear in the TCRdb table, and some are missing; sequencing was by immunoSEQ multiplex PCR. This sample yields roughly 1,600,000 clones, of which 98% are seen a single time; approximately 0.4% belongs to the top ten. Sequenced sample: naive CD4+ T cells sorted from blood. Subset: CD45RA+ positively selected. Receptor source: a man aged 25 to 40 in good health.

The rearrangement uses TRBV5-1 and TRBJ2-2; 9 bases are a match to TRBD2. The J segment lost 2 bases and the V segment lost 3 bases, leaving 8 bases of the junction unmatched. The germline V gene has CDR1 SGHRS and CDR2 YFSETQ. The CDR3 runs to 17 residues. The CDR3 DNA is TGCGCCAGCAGCTCGGTAGCGGGAGTTGATAACACCGGGGAGCTGTTTTTT. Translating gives CASSSVAGVDNTGELFF.

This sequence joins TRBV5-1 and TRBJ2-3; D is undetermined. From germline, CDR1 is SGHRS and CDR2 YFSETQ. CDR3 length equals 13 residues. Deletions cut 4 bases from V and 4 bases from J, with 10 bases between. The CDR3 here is CASSDDLSDTQYF. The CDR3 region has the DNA TGCGCCAGCAGCGATGACTTATCAGATACGCAGTATTTT.

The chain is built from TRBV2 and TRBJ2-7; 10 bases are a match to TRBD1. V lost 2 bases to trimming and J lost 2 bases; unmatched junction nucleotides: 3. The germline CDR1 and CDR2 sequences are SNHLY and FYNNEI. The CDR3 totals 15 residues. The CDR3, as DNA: TGTGCCAGCAGTGAATTTGGACAGGGGGCCTACGAGCAGTACTTC. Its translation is CASSEFGQGAYEQYF.

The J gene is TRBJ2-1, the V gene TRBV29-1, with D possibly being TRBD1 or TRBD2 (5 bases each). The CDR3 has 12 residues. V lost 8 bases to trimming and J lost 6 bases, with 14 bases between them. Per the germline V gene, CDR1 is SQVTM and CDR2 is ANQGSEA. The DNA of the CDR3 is TGCAGCTCAGGCGAGGGGCTCAATGAGCAGTTCTTC. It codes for CSSGEGLNEQFF.

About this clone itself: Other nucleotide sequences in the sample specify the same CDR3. The CDR3 region has the DNA TGTGCCAGCAGCGTTACCTCAGATACGCAGTATTTT. Protein product: CASSVTSDTQYF. V and J are TRBV9 and TRBJ2-3, with D uncertain. Per the germline V gene, CDR1 is SGDLS and CDR2 is YYNGEE. This CDR3 is built from 12 residues. Trimming took 2 bases from V and 4 from J, leaving 5 bases between them.

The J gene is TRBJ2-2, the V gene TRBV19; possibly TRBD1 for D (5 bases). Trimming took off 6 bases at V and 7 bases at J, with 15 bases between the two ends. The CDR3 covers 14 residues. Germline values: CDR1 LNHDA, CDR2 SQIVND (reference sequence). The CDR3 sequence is CASRTDPRDGELFF. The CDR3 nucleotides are TGTGCCAGTAGGACAGACCCAAGGGACGGGGAGCTGTTTTTT.

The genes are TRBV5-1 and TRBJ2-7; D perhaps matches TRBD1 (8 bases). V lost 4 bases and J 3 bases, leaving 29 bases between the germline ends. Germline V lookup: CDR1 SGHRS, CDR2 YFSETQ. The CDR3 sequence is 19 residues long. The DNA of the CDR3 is TGCGCCAGCAGCCCTGCCACAGGGGGGGTCTTTTACTCGCTCTACGAGCAGTACTTC. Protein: CASSPATGGVFYSLYEQYF.

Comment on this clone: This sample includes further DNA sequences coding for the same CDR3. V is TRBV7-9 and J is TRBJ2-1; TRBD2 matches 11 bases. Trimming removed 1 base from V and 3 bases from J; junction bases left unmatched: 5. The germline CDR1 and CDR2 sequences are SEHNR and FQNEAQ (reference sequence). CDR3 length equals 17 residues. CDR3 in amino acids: CASSLGALAGDYNEQFF. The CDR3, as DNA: TGTGCCAGCAGCTTAGGGGCACTAGCGGGAGACTACAATGAGCAGTTCTTC.

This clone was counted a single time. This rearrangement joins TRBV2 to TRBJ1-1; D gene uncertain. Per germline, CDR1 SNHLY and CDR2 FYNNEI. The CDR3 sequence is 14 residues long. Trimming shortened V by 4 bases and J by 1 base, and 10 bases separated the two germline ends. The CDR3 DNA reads TGTGCCAGCAGTGTTAAGCTGGAGAACACTGAAGCTTTCTTT. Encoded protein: CASSVKLENTEAFF.

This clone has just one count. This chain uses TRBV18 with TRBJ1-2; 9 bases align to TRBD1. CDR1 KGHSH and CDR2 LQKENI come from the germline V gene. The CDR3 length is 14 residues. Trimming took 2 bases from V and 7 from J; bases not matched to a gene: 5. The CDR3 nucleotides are TGTGCCAGCTCACCAGGGACAGGGACAGGTGGCTACACCTTC. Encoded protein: CASSPGTGTGGYTF.

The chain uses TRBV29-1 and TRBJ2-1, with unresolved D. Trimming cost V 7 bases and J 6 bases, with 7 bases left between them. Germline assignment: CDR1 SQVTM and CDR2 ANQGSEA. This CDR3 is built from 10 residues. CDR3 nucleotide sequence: TGCAGCGCAACTTCCAATGAGCAGTTCTTC. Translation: CSATSNEQFF.

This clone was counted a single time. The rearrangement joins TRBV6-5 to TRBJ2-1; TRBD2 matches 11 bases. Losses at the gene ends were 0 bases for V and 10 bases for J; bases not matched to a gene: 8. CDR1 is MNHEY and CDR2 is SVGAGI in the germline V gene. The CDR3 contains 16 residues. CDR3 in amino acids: CASSYSELAGAREQFF. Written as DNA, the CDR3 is TGTGCCAGCAGTTACTCAGAACTAGCGGGAGCTCGCGAGCAGTTCTTC.

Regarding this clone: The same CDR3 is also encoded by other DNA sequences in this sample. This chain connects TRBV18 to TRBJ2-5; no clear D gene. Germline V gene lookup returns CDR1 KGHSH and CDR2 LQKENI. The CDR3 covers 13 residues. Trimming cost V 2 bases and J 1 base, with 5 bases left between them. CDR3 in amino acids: CASSPKGQETQYF. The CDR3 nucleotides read TGTGCCAGCTCACCAAAGGGCCAAGAGACCCAGTACTTC. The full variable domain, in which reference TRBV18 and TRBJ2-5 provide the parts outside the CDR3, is NAGVMQNPRHLVRRRGQEARLRCSPMKGHSHVYWYRQLPEEGLKFMVYLQKENIIDESGMPKERFSAEFPKEGPSILRIQQVVRGDSAAYFCASSPKGQETQYFGPGTRLLVL.

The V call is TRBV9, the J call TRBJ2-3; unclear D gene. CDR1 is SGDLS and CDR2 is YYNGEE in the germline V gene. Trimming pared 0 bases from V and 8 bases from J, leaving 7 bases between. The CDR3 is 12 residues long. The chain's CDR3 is CASSVELGTQYF. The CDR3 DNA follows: TGTGCCAGCAGCGTAGAACTGGGTACGCAGTATTTT.